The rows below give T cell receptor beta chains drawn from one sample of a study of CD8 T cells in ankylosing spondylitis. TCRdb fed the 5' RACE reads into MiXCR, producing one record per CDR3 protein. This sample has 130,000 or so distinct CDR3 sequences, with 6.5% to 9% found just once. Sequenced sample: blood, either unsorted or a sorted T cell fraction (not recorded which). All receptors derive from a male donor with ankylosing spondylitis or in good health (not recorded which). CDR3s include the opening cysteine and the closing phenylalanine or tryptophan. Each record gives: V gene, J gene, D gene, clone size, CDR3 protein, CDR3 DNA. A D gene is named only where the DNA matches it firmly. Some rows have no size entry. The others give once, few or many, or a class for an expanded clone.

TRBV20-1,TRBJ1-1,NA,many,CSARVNLDAFF,TGCAGTGCTAGAGTTAACCTAGATGCTTTCTTT
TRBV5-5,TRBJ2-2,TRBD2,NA,CASSFSGRLDGELFF,TGTGCCAGCAGTTTTAGCGGGAGGCTCGACGGGGAGCTGTTTTTT
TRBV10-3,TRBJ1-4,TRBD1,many,CAIRTTGEEKLFF,TGTGCCATCCGAACGACAGGGGAGGAAAAACTGTTTTTT
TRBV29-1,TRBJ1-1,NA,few,CSVGRTNMNTEAFF,TGCAGCGTTGGTAGGACAAACATGAACACTGAAGCTTTCTTT
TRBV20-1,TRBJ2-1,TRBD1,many,CSARPRTGGKYNEQFF,TGCAGTGCTAGACCTAGGACAGGCGGAAAATACAATGAGCAGTTCTTC
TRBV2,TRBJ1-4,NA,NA,CASTTVGTNEKLFF,TGTGCCAGCACCACGGTTGGGACTAATGAAAAACTGTTTTTT
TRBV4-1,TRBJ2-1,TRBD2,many,CASSRLAGGPGEQFF,TGCGCCAGCAGCCGACTAGCGGGAGGGCCCGGGGAGCAGTTCTTC
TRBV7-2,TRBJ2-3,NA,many,CASSQQGFPADTQYF,TGTGCCAGCAGCCAGCAAGGCTTCCCCGCAGATACGCAGTATTTT
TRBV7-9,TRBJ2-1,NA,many,CASSLAGPDWIF,TGTGCCAGCAGCTTAGCGGGGCCAGACTGGATCTTC
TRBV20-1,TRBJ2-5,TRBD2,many,CSAPGLAGYQETQYF,TGCAGTGCTCCGGGACTAGCGGGGTACCAAGAGACCCAGTACTTC
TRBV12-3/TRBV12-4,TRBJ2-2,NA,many,CASSRVSGELFF,TGTGCCAGCAGCAGGGTTTCCGGGGAGCTGTTTTTT
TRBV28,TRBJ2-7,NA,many,CASSFGPTYEQYF,TGTGCCAGCAGTTTTGGCCCGACCTACGAGCAGTACTTC
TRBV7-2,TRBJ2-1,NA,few,CASSLARGANEQFF,TGTGCCAGCAGCTTAGCGCGGGGTGCCAATGAGCAGTTCTTC
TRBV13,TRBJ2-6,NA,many,CASSLPPSGANVLTF,TGTGCCAGCAGCTTGCCTCCGTCTGGGGCCAACGTCCTGACTTTC
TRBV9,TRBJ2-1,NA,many,CASSAPGTYNEQFF,TGTGCCAGCAGCGCACCGGGGACATACAATGAGCAGTTCTTC
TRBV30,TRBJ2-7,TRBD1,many,CAWTQGSSYEQYF,TGTGCCTGGACACAGGGGAGCTCCTACGAGCAGTACTTC
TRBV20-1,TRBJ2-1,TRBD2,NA,CSAGTSGRPYNEQFF,TGCAGTGCTGGTACTAGCGGGAGGCCATACAATGAGCAGTTCTTC
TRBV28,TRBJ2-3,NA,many,CASKFGSKSTDTQYF,TGTGCCAGCAAATTCGGGTCAAAATCCACAGATACGCAGTATTTT
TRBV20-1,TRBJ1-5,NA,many,CSARPRHNQPQHF,TGCAGTGCTAGGCCCAGGCATAATCAGCCCCAGCATTTT
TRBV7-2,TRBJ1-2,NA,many,CASSLEVGGYGYTF,TGTGCCAGCAGCTTAGAGGTCGGCGGCTATGGCTACACCTTC
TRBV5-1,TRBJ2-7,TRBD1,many,CASSPGGAKQGSSYEQYF,TGCGCCAGCAGCCCCGGTGGGGCCAAACAGGGGAGCTCCTACGAGCAGTACTTC
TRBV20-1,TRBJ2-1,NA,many,CSARLPPRGPTYNEQFF,TGCAGTGCTAGGCTCCCGCCCAGGGGACCCACCTACAATGAGCAGTTCTTC
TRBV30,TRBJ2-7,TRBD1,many,CARDRGRSEQYF,TGTGCCCGGGACAGGGGGCGCAGCGAGCAGTACTTC
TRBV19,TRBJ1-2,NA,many,CASSASGPTRGYTF,TGTGCCAGTAGTGCGTCCGGGCCGACACGGGGCTACACCTTC
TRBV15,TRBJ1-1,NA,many,CATSRDLGPINTEAFF,TGTGCCACCAGCAGAGATCTCGGTCCCATTAACACTGAAGCTTTCTTT
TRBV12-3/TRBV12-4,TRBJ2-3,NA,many,CASSALQVAADTQYF,TGTGCCAGCAGTGCCCTTCAAGTAGCGGCAGATACGCAGTATTTT
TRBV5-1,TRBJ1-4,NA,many,CASSPGRGADEKLFF,TGCGCCAGCAGTCCCGGCCGGGGTGCAGATGAAAAACTGTTTTTT
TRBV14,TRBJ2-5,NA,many,CASSQDYYQETQYF,TGTGCCAGCAGCCAAGACTACTACCAAGAGACCCAGTACTTC
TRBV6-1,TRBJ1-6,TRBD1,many,CASEATGVAKNNSPLHF,TGTGCCAGCGAGGCGACAGGGGTGGCAAAGAATAATTCACCCCTCCACTTT
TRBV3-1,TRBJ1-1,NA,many,CASTNERVTEAFF,TGTGCCAGCACCAATGAAAGGGTCACTGAAGCTTTCTTT
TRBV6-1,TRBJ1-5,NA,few,CASSEGQGMGNQPQHF,TGTGCCAGCAGTGAAGGCCAGGGGATGGGCAATCAGCCCCAGCATTTT
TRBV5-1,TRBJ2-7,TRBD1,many,CASHQGGAGFYEQYF,TGCGCCAGTCACCAAGGGGGCGCCGGGTTTTACGAGCAGTACTTC